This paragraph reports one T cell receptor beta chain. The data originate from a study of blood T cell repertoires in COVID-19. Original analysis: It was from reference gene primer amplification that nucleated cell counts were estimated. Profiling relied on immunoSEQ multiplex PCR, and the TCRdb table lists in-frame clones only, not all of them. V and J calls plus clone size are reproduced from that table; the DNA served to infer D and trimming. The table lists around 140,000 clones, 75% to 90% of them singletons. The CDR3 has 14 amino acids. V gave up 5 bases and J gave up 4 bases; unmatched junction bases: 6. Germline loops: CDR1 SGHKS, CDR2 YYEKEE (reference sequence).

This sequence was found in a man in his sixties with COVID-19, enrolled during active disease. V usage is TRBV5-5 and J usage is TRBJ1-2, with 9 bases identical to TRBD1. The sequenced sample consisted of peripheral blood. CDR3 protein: CASRLQGAGYGYTF. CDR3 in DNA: TGTGCCAGCAGATTACAGGGGGCTGGCTATGGCTACACCTTC.